The next 29 T cell receptor beta chains were all read from a single sample in a study of OX40 agonist ivuxolimab in advanced cancers. The table came from immunoSEQ multiplex PCR; TCRdb's copy has only in-frame clones and leaves some out. The profile shows tens of thousands of clones, 88% of them singletons. Material: CD4+ or CD8+ T cells sorted from blood, obtained in a trial of the OX40 agonist ivuxolimab. The receptors come from an adult with an advanced solid tumor such as melanoma, head and neck, liver or kidney cancer.

The gene calls are TRBV19 and TRBJ1-2; D may be TRBD1 (6 bases). CDR3 length equals 15 residues. Looked up from germline, CDR1 is LNHDA and CDR2 is SQIVND (reference sequence). Trimming stripped 7 bases from V and 5 bases from J, with 20 bases between. CDR3 coding DNA: TGTGCCAGTAATATGCTATCGGACAGCTTTTATGGCTACACCTTC. Protein sequence: CASNMLSDSFYGYTF.

J is TRBJ1-5 and V is TRBV6-4; D unclear. The CDR3 sequence is 13 residues long. CDR1 and CDR2 (germline): MRHNA, SNTAGT. The V end lost 6 bases, the J end lost 1 base, and 7 bases lay between the germline ends. CDR3 nucleotides: TGTGCCAGCAGCCCAGAGAGCAATCAGCCCCAGCATTTT. Its translation: CASSPESNQPQHF.

The CDR3, as DNA: TGTGCCAGTAAGGGGGCTGGAAACACCATATATTTT. It is translated as CASKGAGNTIYF. The chain links TRBV6-6 to TRBJ1-3, with TRBD1 as a possible D gene (6 bases). The CDR3 length is 12 residues. V lost 9 bases, J lost 2 bases, and 8 bases lay in between. Germline assignment: CDR1 MNHNY and CDR2 SVGAGI (reference sequence).

The rearrangement joins TRBV15 to TRBJ1-1; no clear D gene. Per germline, CDR1 LNHNV and CDR2 YYDKDF (reference sequence). The CDR3 spans 15 residues. Trimming removed 4 bases from V and 1 base from J, with 13 bases in between. The CDR3 protein is CATSTSKAGNTEAFF. CDR3 coding DNA: TGTGCCACCAGCACGTCAAAAGCAGGGAACACTGAAGCTTTCTTT. Combining the CDR3 with reference TRBV15 and TRBJ1-1 gives the whole variable domain DAMVIQNPRYQVTQFGKPVTLSCSQTLNHNVMYWYQQKSSQAPKLLFHYYDKDFNNEADTPDNFQSRRPNTSFCFLDIRSPGLGDTAMYLCATSTSKAGNTEAFFGQGTRLTVV.

This clone occurred once. V usage is TRBV9 and J usage is TRBJ2-2, with D possibly TRBD1 on 6 matching bases. Germline V gene sequence: CDR1 SGDLS, CDR2 YYNGEE. Trimming pared 2 bases from V and 1 base from J, leaving 12 bases between. The CDR3 contains 16 residues. CDR3 loop: CASSVSAQGNTGELFF. In nucleotides, the CDR3 is TGTGCCAGCAGCGTTTCGGCACAGGGGAACACCGGGGAGCTGTTTTTT.

The genes are TRBV18 and TRBJ2-2; no definite D call. Deletions cut 8 bases from V and 6 bases from J, with 10 bases between. The CDR3 covers 12 residues. Germline lookup yields CDR1 KGHSH and CDR2 LQKENI. The CDR3 is CASQVEAGELFF. The CDR3, as DNA: TGTGCCAGCCAGGTTGAGGCCGGGGAGCTGTTTTTT. Drawing the rest from reference TRBV18 and TRBJ2-2, the complete variable domain is NAGVMQNPRHLVRRRGQEARLRCSPMKGHSHVYWYRQLPEEGLKFMVYLQKENIIDESGMPKERFSAEFPKEGPSILRIQQVVRGDSAAYFCASQVEAGELFFGEGSRLTVL.

J is TRBJ1-4 and V is TRBV7-9, with a tentative D call TRBD1 (5 bases). Trimming took off 4 bases at V and 7 bases at J, with 7 bases between the two ends. The CDR3 is 12 amino acids. Per germline, CDR1 SEHNR and CDR2 FQNEAQ (reference sequence). The CDR3 sequence is CASSWGGEKLFF. The CDR3 region has the DNA TGTGCCAGCAGCTGGGGCGGTGAAAAACTGTTTTTT.

The genes are TRBV27 and TRBJ2-1; 7 bases are shared with TRBD1. The trim removed 5 bases at V and 8 bases at J, leaving 6 bases unmatched. Germline values: CDR1 MNHEY, CDR2 SMNVEV (reference sequence). This CDR3 has 13 residues. This chain's CDR3 is CASSPDREHEQFF. The CDR3 DNA sequence: TGTGCCAGCAGTCCAGACAGGGAACATGAGCAGTTCTTC.

The rearrangement uses TRBV6-5 and TRBJ1-3, with D perhaps TRBD1 (5 bases). The V end was cut by 4 bases, the J end by 4 bases, with 17 bases between. The CDR3 extends over 16 amino acids. The germline V gene has CDR1 MNHEY and CDR2 SVGAGI. DNA for the CDR3: TGTGCCAGCAGTTCACAGGTTACCACCTTCGGAAACACCATATATTTT. Its protein is CASSSQVTTFGNTIYF.

The chain recombines TRBV12-5 with TRBJ1-5; the D gene is possibly TRBD1 (5 bases). The length of the CDR3 is 19 residues. The V end was cut by 0 bases, the J end by 4 bases, with 22 bases between. CDR1 and CDR2 (germline): LGHNT, FRNRAP. CDR3 sequence reads: CASGLVRSDRGDGNQPQHF. CDR3 coding DNA: TGTGCTAGTGGTTTGGTACGATCTGATAGGGGCGACGGGAATCAGCCCCAGCATTTT.

This clone was picked up a small number of times. The chain recombines TRBV19 with TRBJ1-2; perhaps TRBD1 as D (5 bases). Germline CDR1 is LNHDA and CDR2 is SQIVND (reference sequence). The CDR3 is 15 amino acids. Between the trimmed V and J ends, which lost 8 bases and 8 bases, there was a span of 24 bases. CDR3 nucleotides: TGTGCCAGTCACTCCCACGGCGGGCAGGGCTGGGGCTACACCTTC. It translates to CASHSHGGQGWGYTF.

This rearrangement joins TRBV10-3 to TRBJ1-2, with D unclear. Trimming took off 0 bases at V and 2 bases at J, with 7 bases between the two ends. The CDR3 loop spans 14 amino acids. Germline CDR1 is ENHRY and CDR2 is SYGVKD. CDR3 amino acids: CAISESGGNYGYTF. The CDR3 coding sequence is TGTGCCATCAGTGAGTCGGGAGGGAACTATGGCTACACCTTC.

The J gene is TRBJ1-1, the V gene TRBV5-5, with D unresolved. V was shortened by 0 bases and J by 11 bases, with 14 bases between the two germline ends. The germline gives CDR1 SGHKS, CDR2 YYEKEE (reference sequence). CDR3 length: 13 amino acids. The CDR3 reads CASSLDTQFAAFF. CDR3 nucleotides: TGTGCCAGCAGCTTGGACACGCAATTCGCGGCTTTCTTT.

This chain connects TRBV10-3 to TRBJ2-2; a possible D gene is TRBD2 (6 bases). The germline V gene has CDR1 ENHRY and CDR2 SYGVKD. Trimming took 0 bases from V and 3 from J, leaving 11 bases between them. The CDR3 runs to 16 residues. The CDR3 DNA is TGTGCCATCAGTGAGTCCCAGGGACTGGACACCGGGGAGCTGTTTTTT. This encodes CAISESQGLDTGELFF.

This chain joins TRBV19 and TRBJ2-7; perhaps TRBD2 as D (5 bases). Germline V gene lookup returns CDR1 LNHDA and CDR2 SQIVND (reference sequence). CDR3 size: 14 residues. V was clipped by 6 bases and J by 2 bases, with 14 bases between them. The DNA for the CDR3 is TGTGCCAGTAGGGACCGGGATGGGACCTACGAGCAGTACTTC. As protein: CASRDRDGTYEQYF.

This clone has more than one count but fewer than ten. V usage is TRBV5-1 and J usage is TRBJ1-2, with D tentatively TRBD1 (5 bases). CDR3 length: 15 residues. Germline CDR1 is SGHRS and CDR2 is YFSETQ. Deletions cut 4 bases from V and 7 bases from J, with 20 bases between. CDR3 sequence reads: CASSMDQGGGGGYTF. The CDR3, as DNA: TGCGCCAGCAGCATGGACCAAGGTGGGGGTGGTGGCTACACCTTC.

The rearrangement links TRBV7-2 to TRBJ1-3; no clear D. The V gene lost 1 base and the J gene lost 5 bases, with 3 bases spanning the gap. The V gene's germline CDR1 is SGHTA and CDR2 FQGNSA. The CDR3 runs to 12 residues. CDR3 DNA: TGTGCCAGCAGCTTAGAACGAAACACCATATATTTT. It is translated as CASSLERNTIYF.

The rearrangement joins TRBV5-4 to TRBJ2-1; no clear D. This CDR3 is built from 12 residues. Between the trimmed V and J ends, which lost 2 bases and 5 bases, there was a span of 5 bases. Germline loops: CDR1 SGHNT, CDR2 YYREEE (reference sequence). The CDR3 DNA sequence: TGTGCCAGCAGCTTCGTCCACAATGAGCAGTTCTTC. Residues: CASSFVHNEQFF.

This chain uses TRBV28 with TRBJ1-1, with a possible D match to TRBD1 (6 bases). Germline V gene sequence: CDR1 MDHEN, CDR2 SYDVKM. V lost 6 bases, J lost 10 bases, and 12 bases lay in between. This CDR3 is 11 amino acids long. In DNA form, the CDR3 reads TGTGCCAGCAGCCGGACAGTCGCAGCTTTCTTT. Translating it yields CASSRTVAAFF. Complete variable domain (other parts from reference TRBV28 and TRBJ1-1): DVKVTQSSRYLVKRTGEKVFLECVQDMDHENMFWYRQDPGLGLRLIYFSYDVKMKEKGDIPEGYSVSREKKERFSLILESASTNQTSMYLCASSRTVAAFFGQGTRLTVV.

The gene calls are TRBV6-5 and TRBJ1-1; D is ambiguous. Between the trimmed V and J ends, which lost 7 bases and 3 bases, there was a span of 12 bases. This CDR3 has 13 amino acids. Per germline, CDR1 MNHEY and CDR2 SVGAGI. CDR3: CASKLGWDTEAFF. The CDR3 DNA is TGTGCCAGCAAATTGGGCTGGGACACTGAAGCTTTCTTT.

The J gene is TRBJ2-7, the V gene TRBV6-6, with 10 bases matching TRBD1. From germline, CDR1 is MNHNY and CDR2 SVGAGI (reference sequence). The CDR3 spans 14 residues. V shed 2 bases, J shed 5 bases, and the junction held 3 bases outside the gene matches. The CDR3 DNA sequence: TGTGCCAGCAGTTACGGACAGGGGGAGAACGAGCAGTACTTC. Its translation: CASSYGQGENEQYF.

The chain combines TRBV28 with TRBJ2-1; D ambiguous. This CDR3 spans 13 amino acids. With 3 bases removed from V and 3 bases from J, the gap between germline ends came to 6 bases. CDR1 is MDHEN, CDR2 SYDVKM, per germline. CDR3 DNA sequence: TGTGCCAGCAGTTTGCCCAGCTACAATGAGCAGTTCTTC. It translates to CASSLPSYNEQFF.

This chain links TRBV5-4 with TRBJ1-2, with unresolved D. The CDR3 contains 13 residues. The V gene's germline CDR1 is SGHNT and CDR2 YYREEE (reference sequence). V was cut by 0 bases and J by 5 bases, with 8 bases left in between. This CDR3 reads CASSLAREYGYTF. The CDR3 DNA follows: TGTGCCAGCAGCTTGGCCCGGGAATATGGCTACACCTTC.

V and J are TRBV18 and TRBJ1-5; 8 bases map to TRBD1. V was pared by 6 bases and J by 7 bases, with 11 bases of the junction left unmatched. The CDR3 contains 15 residues. Germline V CDR1 and CDR2: KGHSH, LQKENI. The CDR3 is CASSLERDRMQPQHF. DNA for the CDR3: TGTGCCAGCTCCCTAGAAAGGGACAGGATGCAGCCCCAGCATTTT.

This chain connects TRBV7-2 to TRBJ2-3, with TRBD2 identical over 9 bases. CDR1 SGHTA and CDR2 FQGNSA come from the germline V gene. With V trimmed by 9 bases and J by 6 bases, 13 bases remained unmatched. This CDR3 is built from 15 residues. CDR3 in DNA: TGTGCCAGTTTCCTCGGCGGGGGGGCCAGGGATACGCAGTATTTT. Residues: CASFLGGGARDTQYF.

DNA for the CDR3: TGTGCCAGCAGTTCACCGGACAGGGGGCGTAAAGCTTTCTTT. This translates into CASSSPDRGRKAFF. The chain recombines TRBV6-6 with TRBJ1-1, with 11 bases that match TRBD1. J gave up 9 bases and V 4 bases, and 7 bases lay outside the gene matches. CDR3 size: 14 residues. Germline V gives CDR1 MNHNY, CDR2 SVGAGI (reference sequence).

The V call is TRBV5-4, the J call TRBJ1-1; weak D call: TRBD1 (5 bases). The CDR3 is made up of 16 amino acids. Germline CDR1 reads SGHNT; CDR2 reads YYREEE (reference sequence). The ends were cut back, 1 base at V and 0 bases at J, with 13 bases in the middle. In DNA, the CDR3 is TGTGCCAGCAGCTTGAAGATAGGGGAGTTGAACACTGAAGCTTTCTTT. Translation gives CASSLKIGELNTEAFF. Combining the CDR3 with reference TRBV5-4 and TRBJ1-1 gives the whole variable domain ETGVTQSPTHLIKTRGQQVTLRCSSQSGHNTVSWYQQALGQGPQFIFQYYREEENGRGNFPPRFSGLQFPNYSSELNVNALELDDSALYLCASSLKIGELNTEAFFGQGTRLTVV.

This rearrangement joins TRBV19 to TRBJ2-2, with TRBD2 matching 7 bases. Germline CDR1 reads LNHDA; CDR2 reads SQIVND (reference sequence). There are 16 residues in the CDR3. V gave up 3 bases and J gave up 1 base; unmatched junction bases: 5. The CDR3 DNA reads as TGTGCCAGTAGTATGGGAGGGATGGGGAACACCGGGGAGCTGTTTTTT. It is translated as CASSMGGMGNTGELFF. Supplemented by reference TRBV19 and TRBJ2-2, the full variable domain reads DGGITQSPKYLFRKEGQNVTLSCEQNLNHDAMYWYRQDPGQGLRLIYYSQIVNDFQKGDIAEGYSVSREKKESFPLTVTSAQKNPTAFYLCASSMGGMGNTGELFFGEGSRLTVL.

This clone was seen once. CDR3 sequence reads: CASSIDYGGEVPTEAFF. As DNA, the CDR3 is TGTGCCAGTAGTATAGATTATGGGGGCGAGGTCCCCACTGAAGCTTTCTTT. The rearrangement joins TRBV19 to TRBJ1-1, with D maybe TRBD1 (6 bases). Germline CDR1 and CDR2: LNHDA and SQIVND (reference sequence). The CDR3 spans 17 residues. Trimming took off 0 bases at V and 4 bases at J, with 18 bases between the two ends. Full variable domain (remainder filled in from reference TRBV19 and TRBJ1-1): DGGITQSPKYLFRKEGQNVTLSCEQNLNHDAMYWYRQDPGQGLRLIYYSQIVNDFQKGDIAEGYSVSREKKESFPLTVTSAQKNPTAFYLCASSIDYGGEVPTEAFFGQGTRLTVV.